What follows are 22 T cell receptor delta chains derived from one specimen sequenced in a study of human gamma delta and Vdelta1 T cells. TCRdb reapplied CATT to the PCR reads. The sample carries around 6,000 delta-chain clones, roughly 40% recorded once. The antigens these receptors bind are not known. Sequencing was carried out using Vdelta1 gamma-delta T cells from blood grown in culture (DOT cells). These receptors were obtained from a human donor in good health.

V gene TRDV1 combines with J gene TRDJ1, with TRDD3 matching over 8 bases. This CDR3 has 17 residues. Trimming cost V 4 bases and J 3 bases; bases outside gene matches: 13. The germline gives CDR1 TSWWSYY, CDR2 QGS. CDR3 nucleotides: TGTGCTCTTGGGGGGGCCCTGACTGGGGGTCTCGCCGATAAACTCATCTTT. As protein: CALGGALTGGLADKLIF.

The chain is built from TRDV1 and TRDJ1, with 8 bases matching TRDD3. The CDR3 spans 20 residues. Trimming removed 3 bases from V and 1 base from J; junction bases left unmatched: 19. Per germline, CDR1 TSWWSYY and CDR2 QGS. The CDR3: CALGDGRSTGGVLPTDKLIF. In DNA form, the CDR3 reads TGTGCTCTTGGGGATGGACGCAGTACTGGGGGGGTCCTCCCCACCGATAAACTCATCTTT.

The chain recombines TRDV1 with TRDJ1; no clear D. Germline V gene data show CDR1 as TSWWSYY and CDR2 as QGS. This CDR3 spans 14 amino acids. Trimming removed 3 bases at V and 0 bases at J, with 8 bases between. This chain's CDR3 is CALGDLPNTDKLIF. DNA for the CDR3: TGTGCTCTTGGGGATCTCCCTAACACCGATAAACTCATCTTT.

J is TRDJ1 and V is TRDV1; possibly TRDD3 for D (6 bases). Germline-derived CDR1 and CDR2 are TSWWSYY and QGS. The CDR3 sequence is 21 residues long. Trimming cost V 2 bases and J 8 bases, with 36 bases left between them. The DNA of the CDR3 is TGTGCTCTTGGGGAATTATTCCAGAGCACATCTGGGGACCCTTTGAGCGGGAAACTCATCTTT. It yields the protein CALGELFQSTSGDPLSGKLIF.

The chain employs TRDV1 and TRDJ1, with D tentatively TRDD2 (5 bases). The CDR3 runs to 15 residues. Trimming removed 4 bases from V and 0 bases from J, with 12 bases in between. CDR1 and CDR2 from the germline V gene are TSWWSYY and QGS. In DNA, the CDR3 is TGTGCTCTTGGGGTGGCCTTCAAGGACACCGATAAACTCATCTTT. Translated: CALGVAFKDTDKLIF.

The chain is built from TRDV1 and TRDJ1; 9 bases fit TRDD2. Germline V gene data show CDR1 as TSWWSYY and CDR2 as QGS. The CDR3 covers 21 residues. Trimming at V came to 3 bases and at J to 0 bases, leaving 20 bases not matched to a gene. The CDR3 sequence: CALGDPEAFLRRWGHTDKLIF. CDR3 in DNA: TGTGCTCTTGGGGATCCGGAGGCCTTCCTACGTAGGTGGGGGCACACCGATAAACTCATCTTT.

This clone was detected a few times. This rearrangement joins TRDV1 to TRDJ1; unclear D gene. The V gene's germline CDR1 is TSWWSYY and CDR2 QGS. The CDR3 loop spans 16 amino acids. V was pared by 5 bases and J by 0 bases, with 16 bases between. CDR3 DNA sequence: TGTGCTCTTGGGCACTCCCGGGGCCCGTACACCGATAAACTCATCTTT. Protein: CALGHSRGPYTDKLIF.

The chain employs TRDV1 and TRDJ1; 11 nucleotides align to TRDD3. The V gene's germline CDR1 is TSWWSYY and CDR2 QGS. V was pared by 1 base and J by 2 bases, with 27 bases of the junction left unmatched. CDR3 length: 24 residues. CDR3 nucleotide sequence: TGTGCTCTTGGGGAACCTAATCAGTTCCTACGCTTGGGGGATACGAGGTCCGGTACCGATAAACTCATCTTT. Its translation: CALGEPNQFLRLGDTRSGTDKLIF.

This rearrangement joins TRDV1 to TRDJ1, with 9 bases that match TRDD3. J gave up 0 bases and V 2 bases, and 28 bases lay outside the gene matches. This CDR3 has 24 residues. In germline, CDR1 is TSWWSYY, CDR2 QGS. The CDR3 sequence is CALGEFSYPKTLGDGGGYTDKLIF. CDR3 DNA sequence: TGTGCTCTTGGGGAATTTTCGTACCCAAAAACGCTGGGGGATGGGGGGGGATACACCGATAAACTCATCTTT.

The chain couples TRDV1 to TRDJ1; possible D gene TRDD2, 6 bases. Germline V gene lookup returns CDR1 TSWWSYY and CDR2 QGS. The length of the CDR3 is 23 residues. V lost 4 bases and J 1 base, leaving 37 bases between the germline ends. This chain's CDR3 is CALGVPSLTSQFPGGSTTDKLIF. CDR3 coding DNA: TGTGCTCTTGGGGTGCCTTCCCTAACATCCCAGTTTCCCGGGGGGTCCACCACCGATAAACTCATCTTT.

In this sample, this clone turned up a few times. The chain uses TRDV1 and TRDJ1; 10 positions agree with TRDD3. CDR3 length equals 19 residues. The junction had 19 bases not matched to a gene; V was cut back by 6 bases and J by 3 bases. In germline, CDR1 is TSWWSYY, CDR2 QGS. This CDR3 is CALGLPRTGGSGVADKLIF. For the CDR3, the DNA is TGTGCTCTTGGTCTCCCCCGTACTGGGGGATCCGGGGTAGCCGATAAACTCATCTTT.

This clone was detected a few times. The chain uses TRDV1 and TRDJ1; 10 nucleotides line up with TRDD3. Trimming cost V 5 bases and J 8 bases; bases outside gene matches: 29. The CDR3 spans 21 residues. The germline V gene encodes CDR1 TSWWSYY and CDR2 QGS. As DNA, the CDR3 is TGTGCTCTTGGGATTTCCCCACTGACCAACGTACTGGGGGATGGCGAGGGAAAACTCATCTTT. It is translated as CALGISPLTNVLGDGEGKLIF.

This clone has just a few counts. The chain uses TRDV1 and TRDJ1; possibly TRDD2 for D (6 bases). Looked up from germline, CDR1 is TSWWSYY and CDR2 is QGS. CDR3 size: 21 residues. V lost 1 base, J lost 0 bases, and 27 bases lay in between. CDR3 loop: CALGERASYVWWGQYTDKLIF. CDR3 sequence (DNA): TGTGCTCTTGGGGAACGGGCATCCTACGTTTGGTGGGGACAGTACACCGATAAACTCATCTTT.

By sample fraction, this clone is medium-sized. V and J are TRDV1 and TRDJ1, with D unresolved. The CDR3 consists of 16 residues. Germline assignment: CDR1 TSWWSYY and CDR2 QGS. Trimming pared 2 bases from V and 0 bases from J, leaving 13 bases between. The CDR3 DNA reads TGTGCTCTTGGGGAATATAAGTTCGGGGACACCGATAAACTCATCTTT. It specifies CALGEYKFGDTDKLIF.

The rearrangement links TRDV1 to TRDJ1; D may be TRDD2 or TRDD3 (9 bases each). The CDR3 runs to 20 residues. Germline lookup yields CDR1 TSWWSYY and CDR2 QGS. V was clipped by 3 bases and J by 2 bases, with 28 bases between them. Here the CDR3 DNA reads TGTGCTCTTGGGGAGGCCTTCCTACGCCTACTGGGGGACCCAACCGATAAACTCATCTTT. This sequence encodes CALGEAFLRLLGDPTDKLIF.

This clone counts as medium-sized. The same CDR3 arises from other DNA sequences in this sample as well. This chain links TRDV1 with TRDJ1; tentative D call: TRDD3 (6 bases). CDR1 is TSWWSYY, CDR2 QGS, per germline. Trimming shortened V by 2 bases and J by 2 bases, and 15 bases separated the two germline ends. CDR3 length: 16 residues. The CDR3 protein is CALGEKAPLGTDKLIF. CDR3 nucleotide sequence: TGTGCTCTTGGGGAAAAGGCCCCCCTGGGGACCGATAAACTCATCTTT.

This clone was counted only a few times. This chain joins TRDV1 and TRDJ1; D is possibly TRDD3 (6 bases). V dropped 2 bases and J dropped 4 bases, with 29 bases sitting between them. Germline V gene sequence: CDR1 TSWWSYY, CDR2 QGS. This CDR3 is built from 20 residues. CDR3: CALGELEAPGEARGSDKLIF. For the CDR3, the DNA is TGTGCTCTTGGGGAATTAGAGGCACCTGGGGAGGCTCGAGGTAGCGATAAACTCATCTTT.

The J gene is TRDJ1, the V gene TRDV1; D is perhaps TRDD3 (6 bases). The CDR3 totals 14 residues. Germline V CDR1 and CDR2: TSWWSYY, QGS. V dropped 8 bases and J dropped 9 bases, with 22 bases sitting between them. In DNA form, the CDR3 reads TGTGCTCTTTCCCGGGGGGACCCGAGGTTCCAACTCATCTTT. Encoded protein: CALSRGDPRFQLIF.

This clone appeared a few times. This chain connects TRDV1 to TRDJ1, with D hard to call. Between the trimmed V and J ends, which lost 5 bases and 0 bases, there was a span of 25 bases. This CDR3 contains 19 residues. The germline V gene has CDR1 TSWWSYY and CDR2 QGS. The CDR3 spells CALGFNPRRGPKHTDKLIF. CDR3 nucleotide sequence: TGTGCTCTTGGGTTTAATCCCCGCCGGGGCCCGAAACACACCGATAAACTCATCTTT.

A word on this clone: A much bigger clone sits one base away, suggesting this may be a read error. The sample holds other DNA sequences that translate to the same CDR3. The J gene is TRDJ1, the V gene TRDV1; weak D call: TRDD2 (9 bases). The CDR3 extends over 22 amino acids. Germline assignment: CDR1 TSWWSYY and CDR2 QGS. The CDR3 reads CALGESTPSYVYRSGGKGKLIF. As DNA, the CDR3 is TGTGCACTTGGGGAAAGTACGCCTTCCTACGTATATAGGTCTGGGGGAAAGGGTAAACTCATCTTT.

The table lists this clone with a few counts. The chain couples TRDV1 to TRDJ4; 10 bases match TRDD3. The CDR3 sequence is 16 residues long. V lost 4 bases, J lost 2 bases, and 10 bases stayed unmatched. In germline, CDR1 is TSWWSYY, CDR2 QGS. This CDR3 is CALGGGLLGDLRPLIF. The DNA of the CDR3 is TGTGCTCTTGGGGGGGGCTTACTGGGGGATTTGAGACCCCTGATCTTT.

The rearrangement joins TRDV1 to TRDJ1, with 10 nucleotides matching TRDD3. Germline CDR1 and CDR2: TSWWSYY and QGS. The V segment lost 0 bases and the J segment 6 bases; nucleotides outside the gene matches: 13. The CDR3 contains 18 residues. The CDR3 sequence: CALGELIDRGIRENKLIF. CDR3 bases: TGTGCTCTTGGGGAACTAATCGACCGGGGGATACGCGAAAATAAACTCATCTTT.